Presented here are 24 T cell receptor beta chains from one specimen sequenced in a study of blood T cell repertoires in COVID-19. Profiling relied on immunoSEQ multiplex PCR, and the TCRdb table lists in-frame clones only, not all of them. The table has more than 200,000 clones, 65% to 90% seen once. Sequenced: peripheral blood. The receptors derive from a man younger than 45 with active or convalescent COVID-19.

This clone occurred once. The junction departs from the called germline gene at one end, perhaps through a read error. The chain has TRBV20-1 and TRBJ1-2; D is unclear. Germline V gene data show CDR1 as DFQATT and CDR2 as SNEGSKA (reference sequence). This CDR3 region has 11 residues. The CDR3 loop is CSATPPYSYTF. Here the CDR3 DNA reads TGCAGTGCTACCCCACCCTATAGCTACACCTTC.

V and J are TRBV3-1 (or the pseudogene TRBV3-2) and TRBJ1-1; no clear D. Trimming removed 4 bases at V and 0 bases at J, with 6 bases between. Germline loops: CDR1 LGHDT, CDR2 YNNKEL (reference sequence). This CDR3 region has 13 residues. The CDR3 region has the DNA TGTGCCAGCAGCCCTCAGATGAACACTGAAGCTTTCTTT. Translating it yields CASSPQMNTEAFF.

CDR3 sequence: CASSPHPPLSDEQFF. In nucleotides, the CDR3 is TGTGCCAGCAGTCCACACCCACCTCTAAGCGATGAGCAGTTCTTC. The chain combines TRBV27 with TRBJ2-1; D uncertain. The CDR3 runs to 15 residues. The germline CDR1 and CDR2 sequences are MNHEY and SMNVEV (reference sequence). Trimming took off 5 bases at V and 8 bases at J, with 19 bases between the two ends.

The rearrangement uses TRBV9 and TRBJ2-1, with 9 bases that match TRBD2. J gave up 8 bases and V 0 bases, and 9 bases lay outside the gene matches. Germline CDR1 is SGDLS and CDR2 is YYNGEE. The CDR3 has 16 amino acids. For the CDR3, the DNA is TGTGCCAGCAGCGTAGCTGGGGCGGGGGGGCCCCATGAGCAGTTCTTC. Translating it yields CASSVAGAGGPHEQFF.

V and J are TRBV11-2 and TRBJ2-2; D not resolved. The CDR3 covers 15 residues. CDR1 is SGHAT and CDR2 is FQNNGV in the germline V gene. V lost 2 bases to trimming and J lost 4 bases, with 11 bases between them. DNA for the CDR3: TGTGCCAGCAGCTTATCTGGAGAGGCCACCGGGGAGCTGTTTTTT. Amino acids: CASSLSGEATGELFF.

This chain joins TRBV9 and TRBJ2-3; TRBD2 matches at 8 bases. This CDR3 region has 17 residues. The trim removed 0 bases at V and 1 base at J, leaving 7 bases unmatched. From germline, CDR1 is SGDLS and CDR2 YYNGEE. CDR3 DNA sequence: TGTGCCAGCAGCGTAGATGGGGCGGGGGGAGGCACAGATACGCAGTATTTT. As protein: CASSVDGAGGGTDTQYF.

J is TRBJ2-1 and V is TRBV9; D is unclear. This CDR3 has 13 residues. The V end lost 0 bases, the J end lost 8 bases, and 9 bases lay between the germline ends. Per the germline V gene, CDR1 is SGDLS and CDR2 is YYNGEE. Here the CDR3 reads CASSVEGVYEQFF. The CDR3 DNA is TGTGCCAGCAGCGTAGAAGGAGTCTATGAGCAGTTCTTC.

The rearrangement links TRBV15 to TRBJ1-5, with a weak D call TRBD1 (5 bases). The CDR3 runs 15 residues. The germline V gene has CDR1 LNHNV and CDR2 YYDKDF (reference sequence). The germline V and J ends were trimmed by 1 base and 4 bases, with 11 bases remaining between them. The CDR3 DNA reads as TGTGCCACCAGCAGAGGGAGCGGGGGGAATCAGCCCCAGCATTTT. Translation gives CATSRGSGGNQPQHF.

The chain carries TRBV6-5 and TRBJ1-2; a weak D match, TRBD1 (6 bases). CDR1 MNHEY and CDR2 SVGAGI come from the germline V gene. V shed 2 bases and J shed 8 bases, with 18 bases lying between them. The CDR3 consists of 15 residues. CDR3 protein: CASSYPGAYGSGYTF. CDR3 in DNA: TGTGCCAGCAGTTACCCAGGGGCTTACGGTTCGGGCTACACCTTC.

CDR3 protein: CASRRRGSTDTQYF. The CDR3 DNA follows: TGTGCCAGTAGGAGGCGGGGGAGCACAGATACGCAGTATTTT. The gene calls are TRBV19 and TRBJ2-3, with TRBD2 matching 7 bases. The J segment lost 0 bases and the V segment lost 6 bases, leaving 3 bases of the junction unmatched. This CDR3 contains 14 residues. Germline V gene data show CDR1 as LNHDA and CDR2 as SQIVND (reference sequence).

The rearrangement uses TRBV6-5 and TRBJ1-2, with D possibly being TRBD1 (6 bases). This CDR3 is 15 amino acids long. CDR1 is MNHEY and CDR2 is SVGAGI in the germline V gene. V lost 7 bases, J lost 4 bases, and 19 bases lay in between. The DNA for the CDR3 is TGTGCCAGCACCCAGTCGTATACAGGGTCCTATGGCTACACCTTC. Translating gives CASTQSYTGSYGYTF.

The chain has TRBV27 and TRBJ1-4; 7 bases match TRBD1. CDR3 length: 15 amino acids. The junction had 4 bases not matched to a gene; V was cut back by 2 bases and J by 4 bases. CDR1 and CDR2 from the germline V gene are MNHEY and SMNVEV (reference sequence). The CDR3 DNA follows: TGTGCCAGCAGTTTAGGGACAGCCTTTAATGAAAAACTGTTTTTT. The encoded protein is CASSLGTAFNEKLFF.

This chain joins TRBV7-9 and TRBJ2-6; a possible D gene is TRBD1 (6 bases). This CDR3 has 15 residues. Germline V gene lookup returns CDR1 SEHNR and CDR2 FQNEAQ (reference sequence). V was clipped by 10 bases and J by 0 bases, with 13 bases between them. CDR3: CANDRLGSGANVLTF. The CDR3 bases are TGTGCCAACGACAGGTTGGGCTCTGGGGCCAACGTCCTGACTTTC.

V and J are TRBV5-1 and TRBJ1-2, with D tentatively TRBD1 (5 bases). Germline V gene lookup returns CDR1 SGHRS and CDR2 YFSETQ. Deletions cut 2 bases from V and 3 bases from J, with 11 bases between. The CDR3 length is 14 residues. As DNA, the CDR3 is TGCGCCAGCAGCTTACAGGAAAACGACTATGGCTACACCTTC. This codes for CASSLQENDYGYTF.

This chain joins TRBV5-5 and TRBJ1-5; D unclear. Trimming shortened V by 2 bases and J by 2 bases, and 11 bases separated the two germline ends. Germline V gene data show CDR1 as SGHKS and CDR2 as YYEKEE (reference sequence). The CDR3 covers 15 residues. The CDR3 region has the DNA TGTGCCAGCAGCTTAAGACTTGGTGGCAATCAGCCCCAGCATTTT. This encodes CASSLRLGGNQPQHF. Complete variable domain (other parts from reference TRBV5-5 and TRBJ1-5): DAGVTQSPTHLIKTRGQQVTLRCSPISGHKSVSWYQQVLGQGPQFIFQYYEKEERGRGNFPDRFSARQFPNYSSELNVNALLLGDSALYLCASSLRLGGNQPQHFGDGTRLSIL.

This clone was counted between two and nine times. The CDR3 here is CAVGQGVGYTF. As DNA, the CDR3 is TGTGCCGTGGGGCAGGGGGTTGGCTACACCTTC. The rearrangement uses TRBV12-3 or TRBV12-4 and TRBJ1-2, with 7 bases matching TRBD1. J gave up 7 bases and V 11 bases, and 7 bases lay outside the gene matches. This CDR3 region has 11 residues.

The V gene is TRBV18, the J gene TRBJ1-1; D unresolved. This CDR3 has 12 residues. V dropped 4 bases and J dropped 3 bases, with 6 bases sitting between them. The germline CDR1 and CDR2 sequences are KGHSH and LQKENI. The CDR3 is CASSLRDTEAFF. The CDR3 nucleotides are TGTGCCAGCTCACTGCGGGACACTGAAGCTTTCTTT.

This rearrangement joins TRBV5-4 to TRBJ1-2; 7 positions agree with TRBD1. The CDR3 is made up of 13 amino acids. J lost 13 bases, V lost 5 bases, and 14 bases had no gene match. From germline, CDR1 is SGHNT and CDR2 YYREEE (reference sequence). As DNA, the CDR3 is TGTGCCAGCAGACTTCCCGATGCAGACAGGGTCACCTTC. Amino acid sequence: CASRLPDADRVTF.

This chain links TRBV7-2 with TRBJ1-5; D uncertain. Trimming removed 3 bases from V and 0 bases from J, with 12 bases in between. The germline V gene encodes CDR1 SGHTA and CDR2 FQGNSA. The CDR3 contains 16 residues. In DNA form, the CDR3 reads TGTGCCAGCAGCTTTAGTAGTGTTTATAGCAATCAGCCCCAGCATTTT. Translating gives CASSFSSVYSNQPQHF.

J is TRBJ1-5 and V is TRBV5-4, with a tentative D call TRBD1 (5 bases). The length of the CDR3 is 13 residues. CDR1 is SGHNT and CDR2 is YYREEE in the germline V gene (reference sequence). The germline V and J ends were trimmed by 4 bases and 8 bases, with 13 bases remaining between them. As DNA, the CDR3 is TGTGCCAGCAGCCAGGAGCGGGGGGAGCCCCAGCATTTT. Amino acid sequence: CASSQERGEPQHF.

The chain couples TRBV6-5 to TRBJ1-1; D not certain. The CDR3 sequence is 14 residues long. Deletions cut 6 bases from V and 0 bases from J, with 11 bases between. Germline V gives CDR1 MNHEY, CDR2 SVGAGI. The CDR3, as DNA: TGTGCCAGCAGGCCCCATGGAGTGAACACTGAAGCTTTCTTT. This encodes CASRPHGVNTEAFF.

The chain combines TRBV3-1 (or the pseudogene TRBV3-2) with TRBJ1-2; unclear D gene. Between the trimmed V and J ends, which lost 1 base and 3 bases, there was a span of 12 bases. In germline, CDR1 is LGHDT, CDR2 YNNKEL (reference sequence). The CDR3 totals 15 residues. The CDR3 DNA reads TGTGCCAGCAGCCAAGTCCCAGGCCACTACTATGGCTACACCTTC. It translates to CASSQVPGHYYGYTF.

The rearrangement joins TRBV6-4 to TRBJ1-5; TRBD1 agrees at 8 bases. This CDR3 is 13 amino acids long. The trim removed 4 bases at V and 4 bases at J, leaving 0 bases unmatched. Germline V gene sequence: CDR1 MRHNA, CDR2 SNTAGT. CDR3 coding DNA: TGTGCCAGCAGTGGGGACAGGAATCAGCCCCAGCATTTT. Translation: CASSGDRNQPQHF.

This chain links TRBV5-4 with TRBJ1-1; D possibly corresponds to TRBD1 (6 bases). There are 16 residues in the CDR3. Germline V gene data show CDR1 as SGHNT and CDR2 as YYREEE (reference sequence). Trimming removed 1 base at V and 3 bases at J, with 16 bases between. Here the CDR3 DNA reads TGTGCCAGCAGCTTGCAGATCGGGCAGGGGTACACTGAAGCTTTCTTT. Translation: CASSLQIGQGYTEAFF.